A selection of T cell receptor beta chains follows, all from one sample in a study of beta chain features in type 1 diabetes. Data came from immunoSEQ multiplex PCR; TCRdb stores just in-frame clones and leaves some out. The repertoire includes 250,000 to 400,000 clones, 13% to 15% of them detected once, and over 5.5% sits in the top ten. The sequenced sample was central memory CD4+ T cells from blood. The receptors shown here come from a man younger than 40 in good health. CDR3s include the opening cysteine and the closing phenylalanine or tryptophan. D genes are given only for firm matches. A row's size may be missing; if present it is once, few, many or a size class.

len,abundance,v_gene,d_gene,j_gene,CDR3aa,CDR3nt
15,NA,TRBV7-2,TRBD1,TRBJ2-1,CASSSRTGGTNEQFF,TGTGCCAGCAGCTCCCGGACAGGGGGCACGAATGAGCAGTTCTTC
12,many,TRBV5-6,NA,TRBJ1-4,CASSLSSEKLFF,TGTGCCAGCAGCTTGTCCTCCGAAAAACTGTTTTTT
13,few,TRBV7-9,TRBD1,TRBJ1-2,CASSGTGEGGYTF,TGTGCCAGCAGCGGGACAGGGGAAGGAGGCTACACCTTC
13,many,TRBV6-6,NA,TRBJ2-1,CASSRRGDSGQFF,TGTGCCAGCAGTCGGCGGGGGGACAGCGGACAGTTCTTC
12,few,TRBV27,NA,TRBJ1-1,CASSLGRGEAFF,TGTGCCAGCAGTTTAGGCAGGGGTGAAGCTTTCTTT
12,few,TRBV6-1,NA,TRBJ2-7,CASRVQANEQYF,TGTGCCAGCAGAGTACAGGCGAACGAGCAGTACTTC
17,NA,TRBV15,NA,TRBJ1-1,CATSRDFTRARRTEAFF,TGTGCCACCAGCAGAGATTTTACCCGGGCCCGTCGAACTGAAGCTTTCTTT
15,NA,TRBV4-3,NA,TRBJ2-5,CASSLNRGGQETQYF,TGCGCCAGCAGCCTAAACAGGGGGGGTCAAGAGACCCAGTACTTC
16,NA,TRBV4-2,NA,TRBJ1-2,CASSPGGGRGPGGYTF,TGTGCCAGCAGCCCAGGTGGGGGCAGGGGCCCTGGTGGCTACACCTTC
13,few,TRBV6-1,NA,TRBJ2-5,CASARYPKETQYF,TGTGCCAGCGCACGGTATCCCAAGGAGACCCAGTACTTC
14,NA,TRBV5-6,NA,TRBJ1-2,CASSLGPSINGYTF,TGTGCCAGCAGCTTAGGCCCATCCATAAATGGCTACACCTTC
15,few,TRBV4-3,NA,TRBJ2-3,CASSRQGVGTDTQYF,TGCGCCAGCAGCCGACAAGGGGTGGGGACAGATACGCAGTATTTT
17,few,TRBV13,TRBD1,TRBJ1-3,CASSLVGGRGTGNTIYF,TGTGCCAGCAGCTTAGTAGGGGGCAGAGGGACTGGAAACACCATATATTTT
15,NA,TRBV5-6,TRBD1,TRBJ2-5,CASSFGTGDGETQYF,TGTGCCAGCAGCTTCGGGACAGGGGACGGGGAGACCCAGTACTTC
15,NA,TRBV5-8,NA,TRBJ1-1,CASSWGTQLVAEAFF,TGTGCCAGCAGCTGGGGGACACAATTAGTCGCTGAAGCTTTCTTT
13,few,TRBV7-2,TRBD1,TRBJ2-5,CASSWDRGETQYF,TGTGCCAGCAGCTGGGACAGGGGGGAGACCCAGTACTTC
14,NA,TRBV5-1,NA,TRBJ2-5,CASSLAVFQETQYF,TGCGCCAGCAGCTTGGCCGTGTTTCAAGAGACCCAGTACTTC
11,NA,TRBV7-2,NA,TRBJ1-2,CASSLSTGYTF,TGTGCCAGCAGCTTATCTACGGGCTACACCTTC
15,NA,TRBV7-8,NA,TRBJ2-7,CASSRLGRGGHEQYF,TGTGCCAGCAGCCGACTAGGACGAGGGGGCCACGAGCAGTACTTC
14,many,TRBV27,NA,TRBJ1-1,CASSLHGVNTEAFF,TGTGCCAGCAGCCTTCACGGCGTGAACACTGAAGCTTTCTTT
13,NA,TRBV2,NA,TRBJ1-1,CASSVQGTLEAFF,TGTGCCAGCAGTGTGCAGGGAACCCTTGAAGCTTTCTTT
11,NA,TRBV11-2,NA,TRBJ1-1,CASSHPQEAFF,TGTGCCAGCAGCCACCCGCAGGAAGCTTTCTTT
15,many,TRBV23-1,NA,TRBJ1-4,CASSHGQLVGEKLFF,TGCGCCAGCAGTCACGGGCAGCTGGTCGGGGAAAAACTGTTTTTT
15,NA,TRBV9,NA,TRBJ2-1,CASSQLVTPYNEQFF,TGTGCCAGCAGTCAGCTAGTGACCCCCTACAATGAGCAGTTCTTC
17,few,TRBV4-2,TRBD1,TRBJ2-1,CASSQPTGTGIYNEQFF,TGTGCCAGCAGCCAGCCGACCGGGACAGGGATCTACAATGAGCAGTTCTTC
19,many,TRBV21-1,NA,TRBJ2-2,CASYLFGTSGTKNTGELFF,TGTGCCAGCTATTTATTTGGGACTAGCGGGACGAAGAACACCGGGGAGCTGTTTTTT
19,few,TRBV11-2,NA,TRBJ2-3,CASSSVVGSRMLSVDTQYF,TGTGCCAGCAGCTCGGTCGTGGGGTCGAGGATGTTATCCGTGGATACGCAGTATTTT
14,many,TRBV5-1,NA,TRBJ2-3,CASSLEGNSDTQYF,TGCGCCAGCAGCCTGGAGGGGAATTCCGATACGCAGTATTTT